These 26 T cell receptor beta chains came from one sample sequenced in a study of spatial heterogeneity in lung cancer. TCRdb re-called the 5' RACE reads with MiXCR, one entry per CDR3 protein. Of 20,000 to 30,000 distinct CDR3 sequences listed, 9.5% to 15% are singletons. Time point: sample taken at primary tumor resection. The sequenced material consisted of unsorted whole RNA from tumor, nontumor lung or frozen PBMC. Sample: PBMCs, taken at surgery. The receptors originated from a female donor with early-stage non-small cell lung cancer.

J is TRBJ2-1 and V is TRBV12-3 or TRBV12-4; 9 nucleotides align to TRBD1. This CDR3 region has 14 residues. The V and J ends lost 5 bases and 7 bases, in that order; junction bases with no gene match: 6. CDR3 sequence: CASSTRTGVNEQFF. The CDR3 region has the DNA TGTGCCAGCAGTACCCGGACAGGGGTGAATGAGCAGTTCTTC.

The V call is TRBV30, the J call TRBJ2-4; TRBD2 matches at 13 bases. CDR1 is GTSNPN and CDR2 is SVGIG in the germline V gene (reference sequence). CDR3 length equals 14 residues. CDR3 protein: CASTSGGRENIQYF. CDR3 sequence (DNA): TGTGCTTCGACTAGCGGGGGGCGAGAAAACATTCAGTACTTC.

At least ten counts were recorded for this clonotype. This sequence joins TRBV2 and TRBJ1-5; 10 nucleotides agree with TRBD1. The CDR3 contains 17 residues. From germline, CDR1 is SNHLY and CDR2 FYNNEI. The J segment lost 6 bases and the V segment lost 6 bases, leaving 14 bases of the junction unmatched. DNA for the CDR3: TGTGCCAGCAGCCTCCACGGGACAGGGGCGGGAAGTCAGCCCCAGCATTTT. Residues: CASSLHGTGAGSQPQHF.

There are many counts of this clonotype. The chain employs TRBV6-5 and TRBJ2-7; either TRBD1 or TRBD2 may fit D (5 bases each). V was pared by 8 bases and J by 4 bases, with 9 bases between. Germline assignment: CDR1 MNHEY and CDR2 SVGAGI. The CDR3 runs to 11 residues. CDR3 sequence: CASGDGYEQYF. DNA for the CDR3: TGTGCCAGCGGGGACGGATACGAGCAGTACTTC.

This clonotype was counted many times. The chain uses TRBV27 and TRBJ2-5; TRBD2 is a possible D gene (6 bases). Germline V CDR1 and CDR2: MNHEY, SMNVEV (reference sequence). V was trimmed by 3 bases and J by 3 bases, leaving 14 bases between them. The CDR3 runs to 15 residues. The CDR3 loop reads CASSLLGGRKETQYF. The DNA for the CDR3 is TGTGCCAGCAGTTTGTTAGGAGGGCGGAAAGAGACCCAGTACTTC.

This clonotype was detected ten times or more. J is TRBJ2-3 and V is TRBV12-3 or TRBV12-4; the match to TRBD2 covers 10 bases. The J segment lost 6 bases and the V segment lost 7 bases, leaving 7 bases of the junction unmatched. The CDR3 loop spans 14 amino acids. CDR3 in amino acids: CASTLAGAGDTQYF. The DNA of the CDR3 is TGTGCCAGCACTCTAGCGGGAGCAGGTGATACGCAGTATTTT.

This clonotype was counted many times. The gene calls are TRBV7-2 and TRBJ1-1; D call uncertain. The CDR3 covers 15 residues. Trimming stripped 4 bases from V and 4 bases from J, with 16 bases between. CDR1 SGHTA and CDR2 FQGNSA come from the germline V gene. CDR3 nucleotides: TGTGCCAGCAGCTACCTAGCGCATGGTGGCACTGAAGCTTTCTTT. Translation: CASSYLAHGGTEAFF.

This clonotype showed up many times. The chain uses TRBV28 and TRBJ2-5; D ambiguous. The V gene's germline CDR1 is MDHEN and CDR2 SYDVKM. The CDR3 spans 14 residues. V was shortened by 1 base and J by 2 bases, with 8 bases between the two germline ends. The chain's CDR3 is CASSLSGRQETQYF. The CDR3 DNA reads TGTGCCAGCAGTTTATCGGGCAGACAAGAGACCCAGTACTTC.

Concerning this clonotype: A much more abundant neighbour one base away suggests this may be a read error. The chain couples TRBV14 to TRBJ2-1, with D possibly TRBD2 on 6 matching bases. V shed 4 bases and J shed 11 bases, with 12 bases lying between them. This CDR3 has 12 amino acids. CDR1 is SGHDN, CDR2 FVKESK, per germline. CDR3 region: CASSPNGGKQFF. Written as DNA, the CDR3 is TGTGCCAGCAGCCCGAATGGGGGGAAGCAGTTCTTC.

The CDR3 reads CASSFAGGETQYF. The CDR3 nucleotides read TGTGCCAGCAGTTTTGCGGGGGGAGAGACCCAGTACTTC. This sequence joins TRBV12-3 or TRBV12-4 and TRBJ2-5; 8 bases line up with TRBD2. V lost 3 bases and J lost 4; bases outside the gene matches: 1. The CDR3 runs to 13 residues.

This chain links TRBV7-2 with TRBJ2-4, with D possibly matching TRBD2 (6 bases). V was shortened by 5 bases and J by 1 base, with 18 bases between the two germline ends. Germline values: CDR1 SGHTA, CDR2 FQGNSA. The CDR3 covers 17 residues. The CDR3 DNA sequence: TGTGCCAGCAGCCCCCCCCCGGGGGAGCGGGCCAAAAACATTCAGTACTTC. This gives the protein CASSPPPGERAKNIQYF. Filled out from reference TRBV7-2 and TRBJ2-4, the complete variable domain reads GAGVSQSPSNKVTEKGKDVELRCDPISGHTALYWYRQSLGQGLEFLIYFQGNSAPDKSGLPSDRFSAERTGGSVSTLTIQRTQQEDSAVYLCASSPPPGERAKNIQYFGAGTRLSVL.

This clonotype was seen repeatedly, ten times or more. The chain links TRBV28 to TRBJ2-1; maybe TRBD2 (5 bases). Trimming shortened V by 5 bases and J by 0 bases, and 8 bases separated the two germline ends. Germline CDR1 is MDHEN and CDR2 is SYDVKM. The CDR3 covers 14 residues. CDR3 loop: CASSTRDSYNEQFF. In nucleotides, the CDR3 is TGTGCCAGCAGTACCCGGGACTCCTACAATGAGCAGTTCTTC.

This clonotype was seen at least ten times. CDR3 sequence: CASSPRQGGSYNEQFF. DNA for the CDR3: TGTGCCAGCAGCCCACGACAAGGTGGGTCCTACAATGAGCAGTTCTTC. This chain connects TRBV3-1 to TRBJ2-1; D ambiguous. The CDR3 runs 16 residues. The germline V gene has CDR1 LGHDT and CDR2 YNNKEL (reference sequence). Trimming cost V 4 bases and J 1 base, with 14 bases left between them.

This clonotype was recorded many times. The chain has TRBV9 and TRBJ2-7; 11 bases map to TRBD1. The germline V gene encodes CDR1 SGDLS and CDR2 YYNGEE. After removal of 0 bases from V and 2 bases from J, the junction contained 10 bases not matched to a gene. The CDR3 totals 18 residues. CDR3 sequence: CASSVGPIRDRGTYEQYF. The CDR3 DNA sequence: TGTGCCAGCAGCGTAGGTCCGATACGGGACAGGGGGACCTACGAGCAGTACTTC.

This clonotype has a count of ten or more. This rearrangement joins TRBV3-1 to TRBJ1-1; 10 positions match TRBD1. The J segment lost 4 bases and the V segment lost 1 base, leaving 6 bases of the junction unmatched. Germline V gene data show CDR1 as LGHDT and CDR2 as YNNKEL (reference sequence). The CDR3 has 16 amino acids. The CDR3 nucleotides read TGTGCCAGCAGCCAAGTGGGCAGGACAGGGGGCACTGAAGCTTTCTTT. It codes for CASSQVGRTGGTEAFF.

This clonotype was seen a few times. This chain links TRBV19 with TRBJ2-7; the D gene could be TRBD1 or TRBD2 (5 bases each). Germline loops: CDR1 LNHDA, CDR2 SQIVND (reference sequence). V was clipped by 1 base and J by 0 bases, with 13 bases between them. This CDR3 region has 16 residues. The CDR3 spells CASSIARGAGSYEQYF. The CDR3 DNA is TGTGCCAGTAGTATAGCCCGAGGGGCGGGCTCCTACGAGCAGTACTTC.

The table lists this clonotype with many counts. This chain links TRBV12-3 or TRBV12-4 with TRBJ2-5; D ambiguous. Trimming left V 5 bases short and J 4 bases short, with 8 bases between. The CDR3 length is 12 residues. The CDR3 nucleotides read TGTGCCAGCAGTAGGGATAGAGAGACCCAGTACTTC. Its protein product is CASSRDRETQYF.

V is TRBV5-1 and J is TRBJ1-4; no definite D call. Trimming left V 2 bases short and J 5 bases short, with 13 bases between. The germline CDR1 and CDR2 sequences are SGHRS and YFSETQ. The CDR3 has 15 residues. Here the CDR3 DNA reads TGCGCCAGCAGCTTAGACCGAGACCTAAATGAAAAACTGTTTTTT. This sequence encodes CASSLDRDLNEKLFF.

The CDR3 DNA sequence: TGTGCCACCAGCCCAATTGCAGGGAGCCAGCCCCAGCATTTT. It translates to CATSPIAGSQPQHF. The chain combines TRBV15 with TRBJ1-5; a possible D gene is TRBD1 (5 bases). Germline V gene data show CDR1 as LNHNV and CDR2 as YYDKDF (reference sequence). Trimming removed 5 bases from V and 7 bases from J, with 15 bases in between. The CDR3 length is 14 residues.

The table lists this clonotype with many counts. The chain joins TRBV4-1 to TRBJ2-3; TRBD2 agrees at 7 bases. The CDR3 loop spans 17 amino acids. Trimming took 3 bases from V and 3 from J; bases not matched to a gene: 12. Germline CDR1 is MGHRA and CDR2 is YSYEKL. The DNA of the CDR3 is TGCGCCAGCAGCCATATAGGGCGGGGGACGGGAACAGATACGCAGTATTTT. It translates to CASSHIGRGTGTDTQYF.

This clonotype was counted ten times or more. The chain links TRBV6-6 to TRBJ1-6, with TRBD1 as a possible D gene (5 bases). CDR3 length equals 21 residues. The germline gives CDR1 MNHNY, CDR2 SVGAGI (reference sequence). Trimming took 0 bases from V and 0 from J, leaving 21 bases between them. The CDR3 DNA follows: TGTGCCAGCAGTTACTCCGGAGGAAGACCTAAAGGGGACTCCTATAATTCACCCCTCCACTTT. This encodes CASSYSGGRPKGDSYNSPLHF.

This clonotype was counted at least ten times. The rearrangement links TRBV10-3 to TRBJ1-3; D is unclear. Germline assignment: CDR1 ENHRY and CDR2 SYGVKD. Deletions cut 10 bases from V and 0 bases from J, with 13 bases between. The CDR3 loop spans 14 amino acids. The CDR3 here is CASRPADSGNTIYF. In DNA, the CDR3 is TGTGCCAGCCGACCAGCCGACTCTGGAAACACCATATATTTT.

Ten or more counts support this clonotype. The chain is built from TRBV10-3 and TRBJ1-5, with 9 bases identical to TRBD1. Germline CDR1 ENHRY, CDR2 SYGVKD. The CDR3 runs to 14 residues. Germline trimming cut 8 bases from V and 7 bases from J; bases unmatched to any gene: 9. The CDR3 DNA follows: TGTGCCATCCGGGACAGGGATCTTGGGCAGCCCCAGCATTTT. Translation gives CAIRDRDLGQPQHF.

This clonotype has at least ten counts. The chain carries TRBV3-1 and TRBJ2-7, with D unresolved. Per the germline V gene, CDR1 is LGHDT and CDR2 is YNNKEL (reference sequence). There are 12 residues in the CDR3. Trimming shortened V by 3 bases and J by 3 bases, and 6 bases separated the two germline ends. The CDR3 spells CASSQKGYEQYF. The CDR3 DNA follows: TGTGCCAGCAGCCAGAAGGGCTACGAGCAGTACTTC.

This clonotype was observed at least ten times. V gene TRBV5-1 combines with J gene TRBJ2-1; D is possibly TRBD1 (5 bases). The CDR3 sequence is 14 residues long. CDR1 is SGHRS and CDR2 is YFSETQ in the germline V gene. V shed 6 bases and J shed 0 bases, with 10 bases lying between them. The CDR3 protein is CASTSDSSYNEQFF. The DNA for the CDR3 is TGCGCCAGCACCTCAGACAGCTCCTACAATGAGCAGTTCTTC.

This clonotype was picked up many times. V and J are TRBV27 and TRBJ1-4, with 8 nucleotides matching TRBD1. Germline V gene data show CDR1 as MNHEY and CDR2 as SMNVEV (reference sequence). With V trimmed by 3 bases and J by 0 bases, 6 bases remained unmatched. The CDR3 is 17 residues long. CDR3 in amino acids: CASSLGRGPATNEKLFF. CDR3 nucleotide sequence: TGTGCCAGCAGTTTGGGCAGGGGGCCGGCAACTAATGAAAAACTGTTTTTT.